A selection of T cell receptor beta chains follows, all from one sample in a study of regulatory dendritic cells for organ transplantation. The method was immunoSEQ multiplex PCR; TCRdb's version includes in-frame clones alone and lacks a portion of them. This sample has about 10,000 clones, with more than 70% found just once. No cognate antigen is known for these TCRs. The sequenced sample consisted of memory CD4+ T cells from blood cultured with dendritic cells. Every receptor here comes from a human donor in good health. CDR3s include the opening cysteine and the closing phenylalanine or tryptophan. The order of the fields is CDR3 DNA, CDR3 protein, V gene, clone size, D gene, J gene. The D gene is left open where the match is weak. Expanded clones get a size class; other rows say once, few or many, or leave the size out.

cdr3_nt: TGCGCCAGCCCTGGGTCCGACAGGGAGGGAGAGACCCAGTACTTC
cdr3_aa: CASPGSDREGETQYF
v_call: TRBV5-1
clone_size: NA
d_call: NA
j_call: TRBJ2-5

cdr3_nt: TGTGCCAGCAGCTTGAGGTTTTCGGCGCGGGGCTCCTACAATGAGCAGTTCTTC
cdr3_aa: CASSLRFSARGSYNEQFF
v_call: TRBV5-5
clone_size: NA
d_call: NA
j_call: TRBJ2-1

cdr3_nt: TGTGCCAGCAGCCAAGGGGGCGAGCCAGATACGCAGTATTTT
cdr3_aa: CASSQGGEPDTQYF
v_call: TRBV4-2
clone_size: NA
d_call: NA
j_call: TRBJ2-3

cdr3_nt: TGTGCCAGCAGCGGAGCGTCGGGGGGGGAGGTCGAGACCCAGTACTTC
cdr3_aa: CASSGASGGEVETQYF
v_call: TRBV7-6
clone_size: once
d_call: TRBD2
j_call: TRBJ2-5

cdr3_nt: TGTGCCAGCAGTTTACGAAAGACAGGGAACACTGAAGCTTTCTTT
cdr3_aa: CASSLRKTGNTEAFF
v_call: TRBV28
clone_size: NA
d_call: NA
j_call: TRBJ1-1

cdr3_nt: TGTGCCAGCAGTGTCCCCCAAACACAGGTCCTTGATACGCAGTATTTT
cdr3_aa: CASSVPQTQVLDTQYF
v_call: TRBV6-1
clone_size: NA
d_call: NA
j_call: TRBJ2-3

cdr3_nt: TGTGCCAGCAGCAATCCACCCAGGGGGCTACGAGAGACCCAGTACTTC
cdr3_aa: CASSNPPRGLRETQYF
v_call: TRBV21-1
clone_size: NA
d_call: NA
j_call: TRBJ2-5

cdr3_nt: TGTGCCAGCAGCTCTCGACAGGGATATGAAAAACTGTTTTTT
cdr3_aa: CASSSRQGYEKLFF
v_call: TRBV5-4
clone_size: once
d_call: TRBD1
j_call: TRBJ1-4

cdr3_nt: TGTGCCAGCAGCTCGCCGGGGGGTCGGAACTACGAGCAGTACTTC
cdr3_aa: CASSSPGGRNYEQYF
v_call: TRBV7-2
clone_size: NA
d_call: TRBD2
j_call: TRBJ2-7

cdr3_nt: TGTGCCAGCAGCTTAGACAGGTCCGAGCAGTACTTC
cdr3_aa: CASSLDRSEQYF
v_call: TRBV7-9
clone_size: NA
d_call: NA
j_call: TRBJ2-7

cdr3_nt: TGTGCCAGCTCACCACCGGCCTGGTCGGGAGCGGAGCAGTTCTTC
cdr3_aa: CASSPPAWSGAEQFF
v_call: TRBV18
clone_size: NA
d_call: NA
j_call: TRBJ2-1